This TCR beta chain comes out of a study of cytomegalovirus exposure and HLA in healthy donors. General study results and limits: Most sequenced TCRs were rare (though some public TCRs occurred in many donors). Roughly uniform depth of sequencing across donors was assumed in presence/absence analyses.

The PCR made use of 60 Vbeta and 13 Jbeta primers. Measured with immunoSEQ multiplex PCR; TCRdb has only the in-frame clones, and not every one. This sample has over 100,000 clones, with about 72% found just once. On this clone: What it binds is unknown.

CDR1 and CDR2 from the germline V gene are MNHEY and SVGAGI. With 0 bases removed from V and 1 base from J, the gap between germline ends came to 9 bases. This CDR3 is built from 16 residues. This TCR came from a female donor in good health and CMV-seronegative. The specimen was PBMCs. The chain combines TRBV6-5 with TRBJ2-2; D might be TRBD1 (5 bases). CDR3: CASSYSGHKNTGELFF. CDR3 coding DNA: TGTGCCAGCAGTTACTCCGGACACAAGAACACCGGGGAGCTGTTTTTT.